Presented here are 29 T cell receptor beta chains from one specimen sequenced in a study of patients and donors after allogeneic stem cell transplantation. TCRdb ran MiXCR on the RT-PCR reads and lists one entry per CDR3 protein. The data hold 20,000 or so distinct CDR3 sequences, with 4.9% observed a single time. Material: blood, either unsorted or a sorted T cell fraction (not recorded which). All receptors derive from a human donor who was either an allogeneic HSCT recipient or a stem cell or donor lymphocyte infusion donor (not recorded which). It is not recorded whose cells these are; they may come from a transplant donor.

This clonotype showed up many times. The rearrangement uses TRBV27 and TRBJ2-1; D is unresolved. With 2 bases removed from V and 2 bases from J, the gap between germline ends came to 7 bases. The CDR3 loop spans 14 amino acids. Germline CDR1 MNHEY, CDR2 SMNVEV (reference sequence). As DNA, the CDR3 is TGTGCCAGCAGTTTAATGCGACCCTACAATGAGCAGTTCTTC. Protein product: CASSLMRPYNEQFF.

In this sample, this clonotype turned up many times. This sequence joins TRBV11-2 and TRBJ2-1; 9 positions match TRBD2. V shed 2 bases and J 0 bases; nucleotides not matched to a gene: 14. Germline-derived CDR1 and CDR2 are SGHAT and FQNNGV. This CDR3 region has 20 residues. In DNA, the CDR3 is TGTGCCAGCAGCTTACGGCTTAGTAGCGGGGGAACTTACTCCTACAATGAGCAGTTCTTC. Amino acid sequence: CASSLRLSSGGTYSYNEQFF.

This clonotype was counted between two and nine times. The V gene is TRBV20-1, the J gene TRBJ2-7; D possibly matches TRBD1 or TRBD2 (6 bases each). V lost 2 bases and J 4 bases, leaving 9 bases between the germline ends. There are 12 residues in the CDR3. Germline V gene sequence: CDR1 DFQATT, CDR2 SNEGSKA (reference sequence). This chain's CDR3 is CSARQGRYEQYF. The CDR3 DNA reads TGCAGTGCTAGACAGGGGAGGTACGAGCAGTACTTC.

This clonotype was observed a few times. V gene TRBV2 combines with J gene TRBJ1-5; D ambiguous. In germline, CDR1 is SNHLY, CDR2 FYNNEI. The CDR3 has 15 residues. Trimming shortened V by 4 bases and J by 2 bases, and 12 bases separated the two germline ends. The CDR3 is CASSGDGAGNQPQHF. The DNA for the CDR3 is TGTGCCAGCAGTGGAGACGGCGCAGGCAATCAGCCCCAGCATTTT.

There are many counts of this clonotype. The gene calls are TRBV6-4 and TRBJ1-3; D not certain. This CDR3 region has 16 residues. V was pared by 2 bases and J by 0 bases, with 11 bases between. CDR1 is MRHNA, CDR2 SNTAGT, per germline. CDR3 loop: CASSDPGLLSGNTIYF. The CDR3 coding sequence is TGTGCCAGCAGTGACCCCGGACTCCTCTCTGGAAACACCATATATTTT.

This clonotype was recorded many times. This chain connects TRBV13 to TRBJ1-3; D is unclear. The CDR3 loop spans 12 amino acids. V lost 5 bases and J lost 13, with 15 bases in between. The germline V gene has CDR1 PRHDT and CDR2 FYEKMQ (reference sequence). DNA of the CDR3: TGTGCCAGCAGCATAACCTTAGAAACAATATATTTT. Amino acid sequence: CASSITLETIYF.

This clonotype was counted many times. The chain employs TRBV5-1 and TRBJ1-1; D is unresolved. Germline loops: CDR1 SGHRS, CDR2 YFSETQ. The V gene lost 3 bases and the J gene lost 3 bases, with 12 bases spanning the gap. CDR3 length equals 14 residues. CDR3: CASSSLGRDTEAFF. The CDR3 DNA follows: TGCGCCAGCAGCTCACTCGGGAGGGACACTGAAGCTTTCTTT.

This clonotype was detected ten times or more. CDR3 sequence: CASSQHGLAGLTLTYNEQFF. The DNA of the CDR3 is TGTGCCAGCAGCCAACACGGACTAGCGGGGCTCACTTTAACCTACAATGAGCAGTTCTTC. V and J are TRBV11-2 and TRBJ2-1; 12 bases are a match to TRBD2. CDR1 SGHAT and CDR2 FQNNGV come from the germline V gene. The V gene end was trimmed by 5 bases and the J gene end by 2 bases; junction bases not matched to a gene: 16. This CDR3 comprises 20 residues. The variable domain in full, completed from reference TRBV11-2 and TRBJ2-1, reads EAGVAQSPRYKIIEKRQSVAFWCNPISGHATLYWYQQILGQGPKLLIQFQNNGVVDDSQLPKDRFSAERLKGVDSTLKIQPAKLEDSAVYLCASSQHGLAGLTLTYNEQFFGPGTRLTVL.

This clonotype has at least ten counts. This chain connects TRBV4-1 to TRBJ1-5; D gene uncertain. This CDR3 comprises 17 residues. The ends were cut back, 0 bases at V and 7 bases at J, with 19 bases in the middle. Germline loops: CDR1 MGHRA, CDR2 YSYEKL. CDR3 coding DNA: TGCGCCAGCAGCCAAGATCTCGGACGAGTCATTGGACAGCCCCAGCATTTT. The encoded protein is CASSQDLGRVIGQPQHF.

This clonotype was detected many times. The chain couples TRBV29-1 to TRBJ2-5; TRBD2 might be the D (6 bases). V shed 7 bases and J shed 2 bases, with 14 bases lying between them. The CDR3 has 13 amino acids. CDR1 and CDR2 (germline): SQVTM, ANQGSEA. CDR3 coding DNA: TGCAGCGGCGGGGAGAGCATACAAGAGACCCAGTACTTC. It translates to CSGGESIQETQYF.

Many counts were recorded for this clonotype. The V and J genes are TRBV9 and TRBJ1-1; possible D gene TRBD1, 5 bases. Germline CDR1 SGDLS, CDR2 YYNGEE. V was clipped by 4 bases and J by 1 base, with 11 bases between them. The CDR3 covers 14 residues. Here the CDR3 reads CASSPGTWNTEAFF. The CDR3 coding sequence is TGTGCCAGCAGCCCGGGGACTTGGAACACTGAAGCTTTCTTT.

This rearrangement joins TRBV20-1 to TRBJ1-1; possibly TRBD1 for D (6 bases). Trimming pared 1 base from V and 1 base from J, leaving 13 bases between. This CDR3 spans 15 amino acids. CDR1 is DFQATT, CDR2 SNEGSKA, per germline (reference sequence). As DNA, the CDR3 is TGCAGTGCTAGAGCGGCGGGGGGCCAGAACACTGAAGCTTTCTTT. Protein product: CSARAAGGQNTEAFF.

This clonotype was found many times. This chain connects TRBV18 to TRBJ2-7; D not resolved. Trimming pared 2 bases from V and 0 bases from J, leaving 11 bases between. CDR1 is KGHSH and CDR2 is LQKENI in the germline V gene. The CDR3 consists of 15 residues. The CDR3 loop reads CASSPSQVSSYEQYF. The CDR3, as DNA: TGTGCCAGCTCACCAAGTCAGGTTTCCTCCTACGAGCAGTACTTC.

The table lists this clonotype with a few counts. V gene TRBV11-3 combines with J gene TRBJ2-3; the match to TRBD2 covers 8 bases. Looked up from germline, CDR1 is SGHNT and CDR2 is YENEEA. This CDR3 is 15 amino acids long. Trimming cost V 4 bases and J 3 bases; bases outside gene matches: 6. In DNA, the CDR3 is TGTGCCAGCAGCTCCGGACTAGCCCCAACAGATACGCAGTATTTT. Protein product: CASSSGLAPTDTQYF.

V is TRBV20-1 and J is TRBJ1-1; D remains unclear. This CDR3 is built from 19 residues. V was cut by 4 bases and J by 7 bases, with 34 bases left in between. Per the germline V gene, CDR1 is DFQATT and CDR2 is SNEGSKA (reference sequence). The CDR3 is CSAIPSRTTLDGKPFEAFF. For the CDR3, the DNA is TGCAGTGCTATTCCCTCCCGCACCACCCTGGACGGAAAACCATTTGAAGCTTTCTTT.

There are many counts of this clonotype. V usage is TRBV28 and J usage is TRBJ2-3; D possibly corresponds to TRBD1 (6 bases). The CDR3 extends over 14 amino acids. Looked up from germline, CDR1 is MDHEN and CDR2 is SYDVKM. V lost 6 bases to trimming and J lost 6 bases, with 16 bases between them. The CDR3 sequence: CASSSLNREDTQYF. Here the CDR3 DNA reads TGTGCCAGCAGCTCGCTTAACAGGGAGGATACGCAGTATTTT.

V is TRBV6-1 and J is TRBJ1-6, with no clear D. Trimming pared 8 bases from V and 7 bases from J, leaving 15 bases between. Germline V gene data show CDR1 as MNHNS and CDR2 as SASEGT. This CDR3 has 14 residues. The CDR3 region is CASLRVPGNSPLHF. In nucleotides, the CDR3 is TGTGCCAGCTTACGGGTCCCTGGCAATTCACCCCTCCACTTT.

The chain employs TRBV20-1 and TRBJ2-3, with 8 bases that match TRBD2. Germline CDR1 reads DFQATT; CDR2 reads SNEGSKA (reference sequence). With V trimmed by 6 bases and J by 4 bases, 12 bases remained unmatched. The CDR3 is 15 residues long. The CDR3 sequence: CSARLSGSFADTQYF. The CDR3 DNA reads TGCAGTGCAAGGCTCAGCGGGAGCTTCGCAGATACGCAGTATTTT.

This clonotype was observed many times. The V call is TRBV7-3, the J call TRBJ2-5; 11 nucleotides agree with TRBD2. CDR3 length equals 15 residues. V lost 5 bases to trimming and J lost 5 bases; unmatched junction nucleotides: 7. Germline lookup yields CDR1 SGHTA and CDR2 FQGTGA. For the CDR3, the DNA is TGTGCCAGCAGCCGTAGCGGGGGGGCATTTGAGACCCAGTACTTC. Amino acid sequence: CASSRSGGAFETQYF.

This clonotype was seen repeatedly, ten times or more. The gene calls are TRBV18 and TRBJ2-7; TRBD2 matches 9 bases. Germline V gene sequence: CDR1 KGHSH, CDR2 LQKENI. The CDR3 is 16 amino acids. J gave up 5 bases and V 4 bases, and 12 bases lay outside the gene matches. CDR3 DNA sequence: TGTGCCAGCTCACGTGGCATCCTAGCGGGAAGGGACGAGCAGTACTTC. Translating it yields CASSRGILAGRDEQYF.

This clonotype showed up many times. This rearrangement joins TRBV7-2 to TRBJ2-3, with D perhaps given as TRBD1 or TRBD2 (5 bases each). Trimming took off 3 bases at V and 8 bases at J, with 15 bases between the two ends. Germline CDR1 is SGHTA and CDR2 is FQGNSA. The CDR3 has 14 residues. The CDR3 nucleotides read TGTGCCAGCAGCTTGGGACCCTCCTTCAGTACGCAGTATTTT. It codes for CASSLGPSFSTQYF.

Ten or more counts support this clonotype. The chain is built from TRBV11-3 and TRBJ2-7; D is unclear. The CDR3 has 13 residues. Germline V gene data show CDR1 as SGHNT and CDR2 as YENEEA. Trimming removed 5 bases at V and 3 bases at J, with 11 bases between. As DNA, the CDR3 is TGTGCCAGCAGCCTGGCGGTAAACTACGAGCAGTACTTC. Translating gives CASSLAVNYEQYF.

This clonotype has at least ten counts. The chain employs TRBV10-3 and TRBJ1-1; D gene uncertain. The V and J ends lost 2 bases and 0 bases respectively, with 1 base between them. CDR1 is ENHRY, CDR2 SYGVKD, per germline. The CDR3 totals 12 residues. The CDR3 DNA is TGTGCCATCAGTGAGATGAACACTGAAGCTTTCTTT. This gives the protein CAISEMNTEAFF.

In its sample, this clonotype was seen many times. The chain recombines TRBV7-8 with TRBJ2-7, with 9 bases fitting TRBD2. The CDR3 has 14 residues. Germline values: CDR1 SGHVS, CDR2 FQNEAQ. V lost 1 base to trimming and J lost 9 bases; unmatched junction nucleotides: 7. CDR3 coding DNA: TGTGCCAGCAGCTTAGACAATAGCGGGAGAGGGCAGTACTTC. This encodes CASSLDNSGRGQYF. Using reference TRBV7-8 and TRBJ2-7 for the parts outside the CDR3, the full variable domain is GAGVSQSPRYKVAKRGQDVALRCDPISGHVSLFWYQQALGQGPEFLTYFQNEAQLDKSGLPSDRFFAERPEGSVSTLKIQRTQQEDSAVYLCASSLDNSGRGQYFGPGTRLTVT.

The chain is built from TRBV6-1 and TRBJ2-7; 13 bases map to TRBD2. Per germline, CDR1 MNHNS and CDR2 SASEGT. The CDR3 has 18 amino acids. V lost 2 bases, J lost 5 bases, and 12 bases stayed unmatched. As DNA, the CDR3 is TGTGCCAGCAGTGAAAATCAAGGGACTAGCGGGAAATGGAACGAGCAGTACTTC. Encoded protein: CASSENQGTSGKWNEQYF.

This clonotype is medium-sized. The rearrangement uses TRBV5-1 and TRBJ2-1; 9 bases are a match to TRBD2. Germline loops: CDR1 SGHRS, CDR2 YFSETQ. The ends lost 0 bases at V and 7 bases at J; junction bases unmatched: 5. The CDR3 loop spans 15 amino acids. The CDR3, as DNA: TGCGCCAGCAGCTTGGTACTAGCGGGCCAGAATGAGCAGTTCTTC. Its translation: CASSLVLAGQNEQFF.

This clonotype occurred many times. This chain uses TRBV7-9 with TRBJ1-1, with D possibly matching TRBD1 (5 bases). The CDR3 spans 16 residues. Germline CDR1 reads SEHNR; CDR2 reads FQNEAQ (reference sequence). V lost 1 base and J 3 bases, leaving 15 bases between the germline ends. CDR3 DNA: TGTGCCAGCAGCTTAGGTCGGACATACCGCTACACTGAAGCTTTCTTT. It specifies CASSLGRTYRYTEAFF.

At least ten counts were recorded for this clonotype. The J gene is TRBJ2-1, the V gene TRBV9; D is unresolved. The CDR3 runs 16 residues. V was cut by 0 bases and J by 0 bases, with 10 bases left in between. CDR1 SGDLS and CDR2 YYNGEE come from the germline V gene. In DNA, the CDR3 is TGTGCCAGCAGCGTAGGCCTAGGAAACTCCTACAATGAGCAGTTCTTC. This sequence encodes CASSVGLGNSYNEQFF.

This chain uses TRBV1 with TRBJ2-3. TRBV1 is annotated as a pseudogene. The CDR3 has 15 residues. The CDR3 coding sequence is TGCACCAGCAGCCAAGGACGGATGTCGACAGATACGCAGTATTTT. Its translation is CTSSQGRMSTDTQYF.